This T cell receptor (beta chain) stems from a study of cytomegalovirus exposure and HLA in healthy donors. General study findings and limits: Within the 130 or so validation repertoires, first-cohort TCR clusters tended to co-occur, according to a later analysis. Through in vitro validation, a few CMV-associated chains were shown to be specific for CMV antigens.

On this clone: The antigen is not known.

The V segment lost 2 bases and the J segment 4 bases; nucleotides outside the gene matches: 8. Germline CDR1 is SGHNT and CDR2 is YYREEE (reference sequence). The CDR3 is 16 amino acids. Profiling relied on immunoSEQ multiplex PCR, and the TCRdb table lists in-frame clones only, not all of them. The table shows over 120,000 clones, with around 93% occurring only once. The receptor was isolated from a man between 18 and 35 years old in good health and CMV-seropositive. Source material: PBMCs. The chain recombines TRBV5-4 with TRBJ2-5; 10 nucleotides match TRBD2. In DNA form, the CDR3 reads TGTGCCAGCAGCTTTGGCCTAGCGGGAGTAGGAGAGACCCAGTACTTC. It translates to CASSFGLAGVGETQYF.